This entry concerns a single T cell receptor (beta chain). Its antigen is not known. The CDR3 is made up of 15 amino acids. The V and J ends lost 3 bases and 4 bases respectively, with 15 bases between them. CDR1 is GTSNPN and CDR2 is SVGIG in the germline V gene (reference sequence). This entry is derived from a study of shared clonotypes between healthy human individuals. Whole-study findings and limits: Larger richness was generally estimated for naive than memory subsets. Clonotypes shared by all four sorted-subset donors had higher generation probabilities than non-shared clonotypes.

The material for each subset, its genomic DNA, was split evenly across several immunoSEQ plates. Repertoires were generated with immunoSEQ multiplex PCR, while TCRdb's copy carries only in-frame clones and drops some. The table shows about 1 million clones, with around 76% occurring only once. The donors, all of them Caucasian adults, lived in Nashville, Tennessee. The chain employs TRBV30 and TRBJ1-4; D is uncertain. Sequenced material: memory CD4+ T cells sorted from blood. Subset indicated: CD45RA-negative fraction. The clonotype comes from a man younger than 35 in good health. The CDR3 is CAWSGEGLVNEKLFF. The CDR3 DNA sequence: TGTGCCTGGAGCGGTGAAGGACTAGTTAATGAAAAACTGTTTTTT.